This T cell receptor beta chain derives from a study of CXCR3-negative and CXCR3-positive naive CD8 T cells. Study outcomes and limitations: CXCR3-positive naive cells carried more hydrophobic TRB CDR3s than CXCR3-negative ones. It was found that naive subsets had comparable surface CD5, and TCR strength was inferred from TRB CDR3 properties.

UMI labels and 5' RACE were used to prepare the TRB cDNA libraries. Reprocessing the 5' RACE reads, TCRdb reports a single entry for every CDR3 protein and omits DNA. Its clone listing holds about 150,000 distinct CDR3 sequences. CDR3 length equals 15 residues. CDR1 and CDR2 (germline): SGDLS, YYNGEE. By phenotype, naive CD8+ T cells were CD45RO-CCR7+CD27+CD95-. As for this clonotype: Its target is not known.

This chain links TRBV9 with TRBJ2-7; as DNA is missing, the TRBD1 call by TCRdb cannot be tested. This receptor was identified in a human donor in good health. Some clones in this sample may be carry-over from other donors' samples. The sequenced material came from naive CXCR3+ CD8+ T cells from blood. Subset described: CD45RO-CCR7+CD27+CD95- naive CD8+ T cells expressing CXCR3 (TNR3+). The CDR3 spells CASSAGQTLTYEQYF.